This TCR beta chain came from a study of cytomegalovirus exposure and HLA in healthy donors (dated by TCRdb to 2016 to 2017). General notes on the study: According to an earlier analysis of 550 to 750 of the donors, about 179 million T cells yielded 117 million unique TCR beta sequences and about 280 Gb of sequence data. In an earlier analysis of several hundred of the donors, high-throughput TCR beta sequencing was used to judge whether each TCR beta V gene segment behaved as functional or pseudogenic. Typing coverage differed by locus: A, B, C, DRB1 and DQB1 were typed in roughly 629-630 donors, DQA1 in 500 to 550, DPA1 in 600 to 610, and DPB1 in 450 to 480. Of the 300 to 450 genotyped donors, over 65% fell in the genetic ancestry cluster associated with self-reported Caucasian donors. The study was designed to test whether signatures of past pathogen exposure could be identified by cataloging public T cell receptors. To study patterns of TCR occurrence, a later analysis re-analyzed previously published TCR beta repertoires from just over 650 donors and added high-resolution HLA genotyping. Genome-wide SNP genotypes for about three fifths of the roughly 670 donors were used in a later genetic analysis, which treated that subset as a discovery cohort. Rather than using new phenotypic data, the later analysis identified candidate immune exposures from TCR beta sequences and from how often those sequences occurred across donors. Alongside the repertoire data, information on donor age, sex, ethnicity and CMV serostatus was compiled. Besides the first cohort of hundreds of subjects, a separate validation cohort made up of roughly 120 different subjects was used. To predict cytomegalovirus infection status, the study combined high-throughput TCR immunosequencing, statistical association of individual TCRs with disease status, and machine learning. HLA typing included class I and class II loci at four-digit resolution. The T cell repertoires of under 750 subjects were profiled by immunosequencing and related to cytomegalovirus serostatus. About 280 gigabases of sequencing data and approximately 93 million unique TCR sequences were included in an early release covering roughly 600 HLA-typed donors. Every discovery cohort repertoire had been produced on one sequencing platform. Among some 410 genotyped donors of the cohort, an average of roughly 230,000 unique TCR beta nucleotide sequences was sequenced per donor, of which about 18% were non-productive. Several DR-DQ haplotypes were treated as single units for association and clustering because of strong linkage in the cohort.

Results and caveats for the whole study, not just this receptor: The study listed 150 to 200 TCR beta chains as associated with cytomegalovirus. Across donors, most TCR sequences were observed very rarely, whereas some public TCRs were present in many individuals. The classifier was reported to diagnose cytomegalovirus status with high specificity and sensitivity in both the original and validation cohorts. In an earlier analysis of 450 to 750 of the donors, most TCR beta V segments appeared in productive rearrangements about 87% or about 30% of the time, broadly matching IMGT annotations. According to a later analysis, most CMV-associated TCR beta chains appeared to be HLA-restricted, and the HLA associations seemed to be driven largely by CMV exposure. A later analysis reported that several top co-occurrence clusters appeared linked to parvovirus B19, influenza, CMV and Epstein-Barr virus. According to a later genetic analysis, donors in an Asian-associated ancestry cluster had fewer N-insertions in productive TCRs than the approximately 710-donor mean. Assigning TCR associations to individual alleles was difficult when HLA alleles, especially DR and DQ, strongly co-occurred. It was suggested by the authors that the approach could potentially be generalized to other disease states and immunological phenotypes. A further reported finding was that TCR beta sequences accurately predicted the HLA-A and HLA-B alleles for most subjects in the first cohort. Some IMGT-functional V segments, including TRBV6-2 and TRBV6-3, could not be distinguished by the 87-base-pair reads and were therefore excluded. Immune exposure information for the cohort was limited to CMV serostatus. At a false discovery rate of 0.05, a later analysis linked approximately 18,000 TCR beta sequences to specific HLA alleles. A few of the identified cytomegalovirus-associated TCR beta chains were confirmed in vitro to be specific for cytomegalovirus antigens. The presence/absence analyses assumed that sequencing depth was roughly uniform across donors, and that assumption may not be true. A later analysis found that HLA-associated TCR beta chains were more clonally expanded and had lower generation probabilities than equally common non-associated chains. An association between a missense DCLRE1C variant and V-gene and J-gene trimming of TCR beta chains was found in a later genetic analysis and replicated in an independent cohort. A cluster of highly shared sequence variants was judged likely to be a technical artifact of the sequencing pipeline. The earlier analysis of nearly 600 of the donors excluded about 16 rarely observed V segments, including chromosome 9 orphons, because counts were too low. According to a later analysis, TCR association rates differed among HLA loci, with DRB1 alleles showing the most associated TCRs and HLA-C alleles showing the fewest. The cohort was sequenced for TCR beta chains only, and without alpha or paired-chain data the features that could be detected were limited. Linkage disequilibrium might explain the correlated functional status among segregating V segments, but an unknown experimental factor could not be ruled out. Because HLA typing was missing for some donors at each locus, association tests included only the typed subset.

Inclusive of the bounding cysteine and phenylalanine, the CDR3 is 15 residues long. Only the CDR3 part of the read is kept: 45 bases, read in frame from the first base. CDR1 and CDR2 are drawn from the germline V gene: SGHRS, YFSETQ. Cut back by 0 bases and 4 bases, the V and J ends lie 8 bases apart. This clone has only a few counts. Its cognate antigen has yet to be identified. No base quality information exists; no much larger clone differs at one position. The cohort was made up of 666 healthy bone marrow donors. All cohort members were sampled while nominally healthy, although unrecorded immune exposures were likely present. The donor tested CMV seronegative, placing the donor among the 300 to 450 seronegative members of the cohort. A peripheral blood sample was provided by each donor, and peripheral blood mononuclear cells were used for TCR beta sequencing. Genomic DNA extraction from the blood cell samples was performed with the Qiagen DNeasy Blood Extraction Kit.

The library was made by the immunoSEQ multiplex PCR assay. For the multiplex PCR, a mixture combining 60 forward primers for TCR Vbeta segments and 13 reverse primers for TCR Jbeta segments was used. The CDR3 region of rearranged TCR beta genes was amplified from genomic DNA by a multiplex PCR assay. On the Illumina HiSeq System, the amplified TCR beta libraries were sequenced as 87-base-pair reads. On the study's bioinformatics: A later analysis tallied tens of millions of unique TCR beta chains across the roughly 610 repertoires, and about 10 million of those chains were shared by two or more donors. Raw reads were error-corrected and collapsed into unique sequences with a nearest-neighbor algorithm that merged closely related sequences to remove PCR and sequencing errors. Alignment of CDR3 sequences to IMGT reference sequences was used to assign V, D and J gene segments. For a sequence to be retained, a match of at least six nucleotides was required to both a V gene segment and a J gene segment. A rearrangement was called productive if the CDR3 had no stop codons and remained in frame with V and J, and every other rearrangement was called non-productive. CDR3 was defined according to IMGT convention as the region running from the second conserved V-encoded cysteine to the conserved J-encoded phenylalanine. The earlier analysis of about 590 of the donors excluded sequences that lacked an unambiguous match to a single V gene segment. An earlier analysis of fewer than 750 of the donors called V segments functional above 56.7% productive rearrangements and segregating when the between-donor standard deviation exceeded 5%. A statistical classification framework was developed to diagnose cytomegalovirus status using the catalog of TCR beta chain sequences. In a later analysis, V and J genes were assigned by comparing TCR nucleotide sequences against IMGT/GENE-DB human TR gene sequences. In a later analysis, CDR3 sequences and most-parsimonious VDJ recombination scenarios were assigned using the TCRdist pipeline. In a later analysis, each TCR beta chain was defined by its CDR3 amino acid sequence together with its V-gene family, and reads lacking a unique V-gene family were excluded. As a way to deal with suspected cross-contamination and a sequencing artifact, a later analysis dropped 450 to 700 nucleotide sequences that were highly shared and had low generation probability. In a later analysis, a clonal expansion index was calculated for each public chain from normalized within-repertoire ranks of inferred template counts. In a later analysis, generation probabilities were computed with a VDJ recombination model fitted to out-of-frame rearrangements, and the resulting probabilities were checked against IGoR. In a later analysis, hypergeometric tests were used to score TCR-TCR, TCR-HLA and TCR-CMV co-occurrence, with a repertoire-size bias correction applied to TCR pairs. A later analysis estimated false discovery rates by permuting HLA or CMV assignments 20 times. A later analysis grouped co-occurring TCRs with DBSCAN, adding TCRdist sequence similarity when clustering within HLA-allele-positive subsets. Co-occurrence clustering excluded repertoires with fewer than 30,000 or more than 120,000 public chains, plus five with anomalous nucleotide sharing. TCRdb re-hosts the immuneACCESS table, in-frame sequences only. Its copies lack some clones; in the studies checked, an unresolved V gene accounts for under half of them, and the cause for the rest is not known. V, J and clone size derive from that table, while D and trimming were established from the DNA sequence. This sample holds roughly 200,000 clones; more than 65% were observed only once. Around 0.52% of the sample is in the top ten clones.

The chain couples TRBV5-1 to TRBJ1-6; TRBD1 is possibly the D segment (5 matching bases). This TCR derives from a woman aged 50 to 60 in good health and CMV-seronegative. The sequenced sample was PBMCs. For the CDR3, the sequence is CASSLDRPYNSPLHF. The nucleotide sequence is TGCGCCAGCAGCTTGGACAGGCCGTATAATTCACCCCTCCACTTT.